This entry lists 32 T cell receptor beta chains sequenced from one sample in a study of tumor-infiltrating lymphocytes in oesophageal squamous cell carcinoma. TCRdb reanalysed the PCR reads using MiXCR and keeps one entry per CDR3 protein. The sample carries 19,000 or so distinct CDR3 sequences, approximately 38% recorded once. The sequencing sample was made of esophageal tumor tissue. The receptors stem from a male donor with esophageal squamous cell carcinoma.

This clonotype was detected many times. The rearrangement uses TRBV11-2 and TRBJ2-3; either TRBD1 or TRBD2 may fit D (5 bases each). Germline CDR1 is SGHAT and CDR2 is FQNNGV. The CDR3 contains 14 residues. Trimming took off 3 bases at V and 3 bases at J, with 10 bases between the two ends. CDR3 in DNA: TGTGCCAGCAGCTTGGGGGTAACGACAGATACGCAGTATTTT. Its translation: CASSLGVTTDTQYF.

In this sample, this clonotype turned up many times. V and J are TRBV6-2 or TRBV6-3 and TRBJ1-2; possibly TRBD1 for D (5 bases). V was cut by 2 bases and J by 7 bases, with 17 bases left in between. The length of the CDR3 is 15 residues. Germline CDR1 MNHEY, CDR2 SVGEGT. The CDR3: CASSYPHREGPGYTF. As DNA, the CDR3 is TGTGCCAGCAGTTACCCCCATAGGGAGGGGCCTGGCTACACCTTC.

This clonotype was recorded only once. The CDR3 bases are TGTGCCAGCAGTTTCCGAGGGGAGGAGGAGACCCAGTACTTC. This codes for CASSFRGEEETQYF. The rearrangement links TRBV12-3 or TRBV12-4 to TRBJ2-4; D is possibly TRBD2 (6 bases). The better agreement between TRBJ2-5 and the DNA end casts doubt on the J call. The CDR3 consists of 14 residues.

The chain is built from TRBV2 and TRBJ1-5; no definite D call. Germline lookup yields CDR1 SNHLY and CDR2 FYNNEI. The CDR3 totals 13 residues. V shed 5 bases and J shed 0 bases, with 5 bases lying between them. CDR3 DNA: TGTGCCAGCAGTAAGGATAGCAATCAGCCCCAGCATTTT. Residues: CASSKDSNQPQHF.

This clonotype showed up many times. In DNA, the CDR3 is TGTGCCAGCAGCACCCGAAGCGGTTCCTACGAGCAGTACTTC. Its protein product is CASSTRSGSYEQYF. This chain joins TRBV27 and TRBJ2-7; a weak D match, TRBD2 (5 bases). V was clipped by 6 bases and J by 1 base, with 13 bases between them. Germline CDR1 and CDR2: MNHEY and SMNVEV (reference sequence). This CDR3 has 14 residues.

By frequency in the sample, this clonotype is medium-sized (0.01 to 0.1%). A much larger clone differs by one base, so this may be a read error. V and J are TRBV7-2 and TRBJ2-7; TRBD2 agrees at 12 bases. Trimming at V came to 5 bases and at J to 7 bases, leaving 12 bases not matched to a gene. This CDR3 has 16 residues. Germline loops: CDR1 SGHTA, CDR2 FQGNSA. For the CDR3, the DNA is TGTGCCAGCAGCGACCGGACTAGCGGGACAAGGAATGAGCAGTACTTC. Protein: CASSDRTSGTRNEQYF.

This chain connects TRBV12-3 or TRBV12-4 to TRBJ2-3, with TRBD2 matching 13 bases. The J segment lost 4 bases and the V segment lost 4 bases, leaving 8 bases of the junction unmatched. The CDR3 spans 17 residues. CDR3 coding DNA: TGTGCCAGCAGTTCTACAGGACTAGCGGGGGTATCAGATACGCAGTATTTT. Translation gives CASSSTGLAGVSDTQYF.

The chain uses TRBV28 and TRBJ2-3, with 11 bases matching TRBD2. The better agreement between TRBJ2-1 and the DNA end casts doubt on the J call. The CDR3 is 15 residues long. Germline V lookup: CDR1 MDHEN, CDR2 SYDVKM. The DNA for the CDR3 is TGTGCCAGCAGCCAGATAGCGGGAGGGGTGGATGAGCAGTTCTTC. It encodes CASSQIAGGVDEQFF.

The chain links TRBV20-1 to TRBJ2-3; D gene ambiguous. The J call is doubtful: the DNA matches TRBJ2-5 better. The CDR3 has 12 residues. Per germline, CDR1 DFQATT and CDR2 SNEGSKA (reference sequence). The CDR3 bases are TGCAGTGCTAGTCTTCCGGAAGAGACCCAGTACTTC. Amino acids: CSASLPEETQYF.

The genes are TRBV28 and TRBJ2-1; TRBD1 matches 12 bases. Trimming at V came to 10 bases and at J to 4 bases, leaving 8 bases not matched to a gene. Germline V gene data show CDR1 as MDHEN and CDR2 as SYDVKM. The CDR3 is 15 residues long. DNA of the CDR3: TGTGCCACCGAACCGGGACAGGGGGCTTACAATGAGCAGTTCTTC. It is translated as CATEPGQGAYNEQFF.

This clonotype was seen ten or more times. The rearrangement links TRBV7-2 to TRBJ2-3; D is undetermined. The CDR3 runs to 15 residues. V lost 1 base, J lost 2 bases, and 10 bases lay in between. Germline lookup yields CDR1 SGHTA and CDR2 FQGNSA. The CDR3 DNA sequence: TGTGCCAGCAGCTTAGGGTTTGCTATCACAGATACGCAGTATTTT. Residues: CASSLGFAITDTQYF.

A word on this clonotype: Because it lacks the conserved phenylalanine or tryptophan at the end, this CDR3 is likely a read error. The limits of the CDR3 on the DNA are not certain, so only TCRdb's listed CDR3 is given. This chain joins TRBV7-4 and TRBJ2-6. Germline CDR1 reads SGHVT; CDR2 reads SQSDAQ. The CDR3 length equals 9 residues, ends included. CDR3 residues: CASSLAQWT.

Many counts were recorded for this clonotype. The chain employs TRBV6-1 and TRBJ2-7; 12 nucleotides match TRBD2. The CDR3 consists of 14 residues. Germline V gives CDR1 MNHNS, CDR2 SASEGT. Unmatched junction bases numbered 7, after V lost 6 bases and J lost 7 bases. This CDR3 reads CASRPSGGAEEQYF. CDR3 DNA sequence: TGTGCCAGCAGACCTAGCGGGGGGGCTGAAGAGCAGTACTTC.

The table lists this clonotype with a few counts. The chain links TRBV18 to TRBJ2-3, with TRBD2 matching 11 bases. Trimming removed 1 base from V and 6 bases from J; junction bases left unmatched: 9. The CDR3 runs to 17 residues. Per the germline V gene, CDR1 is KGHSH and CDR2 is LQKENI. CDR3 region: CASSPRGLAGTGDTQYF. CDR3 DNA sequence: TGTGCCAGCTCACCACGCGGACTAGCGGGCACCGGGGATACGCAGTATTTT.

The chain combines TRBV2 with TRBJ2-7; maybe TRBD2 (6 bases). The DNA end lines up better with TRBJ2-1; the J call may be wrong. Per germline, CDR1 SNHLY and CDR2 FYNNEI. This CDR3 has 11 residues. The CDR3 DNA reads as TGTGCCAGCAGCACCGGGACTGGGCAGTTCTTC. Residues: CASSTGTGQFF.

Details on this clonotype: No conserved phenylalanine or tryptophan is present at the end of the CDR3, so a read error is the likely explanation. The limits of the CDR3 on the DNA are not certain, so only TCRdb's listed CDR3 is given. The rearrangement uses TRBV27 and TRBJ2-7; the table assigns TRBD2, which was not confirmed against the DNA. The CDR3 length equals 8 residues, ends included. CDR1 is MNHEY, CDR2 SMNVEV, per germline (reference sequence). The CDR3 loop is CASSFIGG.

About this clonotype: Likely a read error: the CDR3 ends without its conserved phenylalanine or tryptophan. The limits of the CDR3 on the DNA are not certain, so only TCRdb's listed CDR3 is given. This CDR3 is CASSLTYSGSDEQFFGP. This rearrangement joins TRBV11-3 to TRBJ2-3; TRBD1 is the table's D call and was not checked against the DNA. The germline V gene encodes CDR1 SGHNT and CDR2 YENEEA. The CDR3 extends over 17 residues, inclusive of both ends.

This chain links TRBV15 with TRBJ2-5; TRBD1 agrees at 9 bases. This CDR3 is built from 18 residues. Germline V gene sequence: CDR1 LNHNV, CDR2 YYDKDF (reference sequence). V dropped 0 bases and J dropped 5; count of bases not matched to a gene: 13. CDR3 sequence: CATSRDGVRGQGEETQYF. The CDR3 DNA is TGTGCCACCAGCAGAGATGGAGTTCGGGGACAGGGCGAGGAGACCCAGTACTTC.

This clonotype was detected only a few times. This chain connects TRBV12-3 or TRBV12-4 to TRBJ2-3; D unclear. The CDR3 is made up of 14 amino acids. Trimming cost V 3 bases and J 4 bases, with 11 bases left between them. The CDR3 sequence: CASSFGVSPDTQYF. The CDR3 DNA reads TGTGCCAGCAGTTTTGGGGTCTCGCCAGATACGCAGTATTTT.

This clonotype was counted between two and nine times. It may be a read error: a sequence one base away is much more abundant. The chain has TRBV7-2 and TRBJ2-3; D possibly corresponds to TRBD2 (6 bases). This CDR3 has 12 residues. Germline assignment: CDR1 SGHTA and CDR2 FQGNSA. The V end was cut by 3 bases, the J end by 14 bases, with 15 bases between. The CDR3 reads CASSLFSRELYF. The CDR3 DNA sequence: TGTGCCAGCAGCTTGTTTTCACGGGAGCTGTATTTT.

V usage is TRBV6-1 and J usage is TRBJ1-1; TRBD1 matches 7 bases. Germline assignment: CDR1 MNHNS and CDR2 SASEGT. CDR3 size: 16 residues. V was pared by 6 bases and J by 0 bases, with 10 bases of the junction left unmatched. The CDR3 region has the DNA TGTGCCAGCAGCCTGACCGGGACAGCTTTGAACACTGAAGCTTTCTTT. Translated, it gives CASSLTGTALNTEAFF.

There are many counts of this clonotype. This chain joins TRBV19 and TRBJ2-1, with TRBD1 matching over 10 bases. The J call could be wrong; TRBJ2-7 is a better fit for the DNA end. The V gene's germline CDR1 is LNHDA and CDR2 SQIVND (reference sequence). This CDR3 is built from 13 residues. The CDR3 reads CASSGQGGDEQYF. The CDR3 bases are TGTGCCAGTAGCGGACAGGGGGGCGACGAGCAGTACTTC.

This clonotype occurred a few times. The chain couples TRBV7-8 to TRBJ2-1; D remains unclear. The J call may not be correct, given that the DNA end is closer to TRBJ2-7. Germline V gives CDR1 SGHVS, CDR2 FQNEAQ. The CDR3 is 12 amino acids. CDR3 sequence (DNA): TGTGCCAGCAGCTCGGACGACCACGAGCAGTACTTC. Amino acids: CASSSDDHEQYF.

This clonotype was recorded many times. V gene TRBV27 combines with J gene TRBJ2-5; 14 nucleotides align to TRBD2. The J segment lost 5 bases and the V segment lost 5 bases, leaving 19 bases of the junction unmatched. CDR1 is MNHEY and CDR2 is SMNVEV in the germline V gene (reference sequence). This CDR3 is 20 amino acids long. The CDR3 DNA reads TGTGCCAGCAGTCCATTGGTCTTCGGACTAGCGGGGGGTCAAGAGGAGACCCAGTACTTC. Residues: CASSPLVFGLAGGQEETQYF.

By its share, this clonotype is medium-sized. The chain recombines TRBV5-1 with TRBJ2-1, with 7 positions matching TRBD2. CDR1 SGHRS and CDR2 YFSETQ come from the germline V gene. The CDR3 totals 16 residues. Trimming at V came to 0 bases and at J to 8 bases, leaving 11 bases not matched to a gene. Written as DNA, the CDR3 is TGCGCCAGCAGCTTGGGCCCGGCCGGGGGGAGGGATGAGCAGTTCTTC. Its protein product is CASSLGPAGGRDEQFF.

This chain connects TRBV7-8 to TRBJ2-5; D call uncertain. The J call may be mistaken, given a closer DNA end match to TRBJ1-2. Germline CDR1 reads SGHVS; CDR2 reads FQNEAQ. This CDR3 has 13 residues. DNA of the CDR3: TGTGCCAGCAGCTTAGCCTTGGACTATGGCTACACCTTC. It specifies CASSLALDYGYTF.

This clonotype was counted a few times. The chain joins TRBV5-1 to TRBJ1-1; 8 bases are shared with TRBD1. Trimming took 4 bases from V and 0 from J; bases not matched to a gene: 2. There are 14 residues in the CDR3. Germline CDR1 SGHRS, CDR2 YFSETQ. The CDR3 bases are TGCGCCAGCAGCCTGGACAGGGTGAACACTGAAGCTTTCTTT. Protein: CASSLDRVNTEAFF.

This clonotype occurred many times. The J gene is TRBJ2-5, the V gene TRBV6-1; 8 bases match TRBD2. Germline V lookup: CDR1 MNHNS, CDR2 SASEGT. V gave up 6 bases and J gave up 0 bases; unmatched junction bases: 6. The CDR3 runs to 15 residues. CDR3 region: CASRVAGKYQETQYF. The CDR3 DNA sequence: TGTGCCAGCAGGGTAGCGGGGAAGTACCAAGAGACCCAGTACTTC.

In this sample, this clonotype turned up many times. The V gene is TRBV10-2, the J gene TRBJ2-3; 8 bases map to TRBD2. Germline trimming cut 10 bases from V and 4 bases from J; bases unmatched to any gene: 7. From germline, CDR1 is WSHSY and CDR2 SAAADI. The CDR3 sequence is 13 residues long. The CDR3, as DNA: TGCGCCACCCGGACTAGCCAAGCAGATACGCAGTATTTT. It codes for CATRTSQADTQYF.

Ten or more counts support this clonotype. The conserved phenylalanine or tryptophan is not found at the CDR3 terminus, so this likely reflects a read error. The DNA is left out, because the CDR3 cannot be placed on it with certainty; the CDR3 is given as TCRdb lists it. The V call is TRBV7-9, the J call TRBJ2-7; the D call of TRBD2 is as the table states it, not checked on the DNA. Looked up from germline, CDR1 is SEHNR and CDR2 is FQNEAQ (reference sequence). The CDR3 extends over 9 residues, inclusive of both ends. The chain's CDR3 is CASSYKLAG.

This chain joins TRBV12-3 or TRBV12-4 and TRBJ1-2; D might be TRBD1 (5 bases). The ends were cut back, 2 bases at V and 8 bases at J, with 15 bases in the middle. CDR3 length: 14 amino acids. Written as DNA, the CDR3 is TGTGCCAGCAGTTTACGGGGGGAGGGTTACGGCTACACCTTC. Translated, it gives CASSLRGEGYGYTF.

With regard to this clonotype: With a much larger clone just one base away, this may be a read error. This chain connects TRBV7-2 to TRBJ2-3; D may be TRBD2 (5 bases). The CDR3 contains 16 residues. The V gene's germline CDR1 is SGHTA and CDR2 FQGNSA. Trimming removed 1 base at V and 14 bases at J, with 25 bases between. This chain's CDR3 is CASSLDSVPNTGELYF. The CDR3 DNA reads TGTGCCAGCAGCTTAGACAGCGTCCCGAACACCGGGGAGCTGTATTTT.